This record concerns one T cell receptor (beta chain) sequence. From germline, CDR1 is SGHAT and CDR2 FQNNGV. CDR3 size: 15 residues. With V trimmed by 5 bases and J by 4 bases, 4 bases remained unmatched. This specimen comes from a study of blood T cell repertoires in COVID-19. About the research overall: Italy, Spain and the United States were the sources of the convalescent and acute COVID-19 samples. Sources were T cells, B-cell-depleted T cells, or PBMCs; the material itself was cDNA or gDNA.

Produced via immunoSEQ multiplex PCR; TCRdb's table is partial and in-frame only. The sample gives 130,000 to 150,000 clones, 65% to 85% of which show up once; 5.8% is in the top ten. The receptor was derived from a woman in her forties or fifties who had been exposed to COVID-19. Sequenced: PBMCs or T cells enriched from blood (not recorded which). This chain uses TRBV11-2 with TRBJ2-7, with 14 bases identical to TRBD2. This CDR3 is CASSARTSGGYEQYF. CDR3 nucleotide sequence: TGTGCCAGCAGCGCCCGGACTAGCGGGGGGTACGAGCAGTACTTC.